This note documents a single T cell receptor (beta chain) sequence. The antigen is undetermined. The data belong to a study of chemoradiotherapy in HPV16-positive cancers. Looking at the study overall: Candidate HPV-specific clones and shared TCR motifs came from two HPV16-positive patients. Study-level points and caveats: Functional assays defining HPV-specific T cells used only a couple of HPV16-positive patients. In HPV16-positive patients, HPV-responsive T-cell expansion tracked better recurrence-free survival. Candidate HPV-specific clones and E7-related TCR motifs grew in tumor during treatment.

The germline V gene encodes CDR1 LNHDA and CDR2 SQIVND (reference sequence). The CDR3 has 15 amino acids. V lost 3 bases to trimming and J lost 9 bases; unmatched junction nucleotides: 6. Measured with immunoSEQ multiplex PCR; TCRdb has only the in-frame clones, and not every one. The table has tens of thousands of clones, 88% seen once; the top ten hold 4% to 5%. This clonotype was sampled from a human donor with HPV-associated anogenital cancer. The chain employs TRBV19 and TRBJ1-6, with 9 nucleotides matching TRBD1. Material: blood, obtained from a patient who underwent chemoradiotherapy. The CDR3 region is CASSIGTGFSSPLHF. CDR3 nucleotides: TGTGCCAGTAGTATTGGGACAGGGTTTAGTTCACCCCTCCACTTT.